This T cell receptor beta chain was documented in a study of HIV-infected children after antiretroviral therapy interruption. Many counts were recorded for this clonotype. CDR1 LNHNV and CDR2 YYDKDF come from the germline V gene (reference sequence). The junction had 9 bases not matched to a gene; V was cut back by 2 bases and J by 14 bases. The CDR3 contains 14 residues. The TCR library was built from RNA with a 3' RACE protocol and unique molecular identifiers. MiXCR, applied by TCRdb to the 3' RACE reads, yields one record per CDR3 protein. Of 14,000 to 15,000 distinct CDR3 sequences in the sample, 3.4% were seen once. Treatment noted: PENTA 11 planned treatment interruption arm or continuous ART arm.

Material: CD45RO+ CD8+ T cells from PBMCs, pooled from several time points, obtained from a donor given antiretroviral therapy, either interrupted or continuous. The subset: memory CD8+ CD45RO+ CD45RA- T cells. This receptor was identified in a pool of human donors with HIV. The genes are TRBV15 and TRBJ1-6, with 7 positions matching TRBD1. CDR3 coding DNA: TGTGCCACCAGCAGAACCATCGACAGGGACACCCTCCACTTT. Amino acids: CATSRTIDRDTLHF.